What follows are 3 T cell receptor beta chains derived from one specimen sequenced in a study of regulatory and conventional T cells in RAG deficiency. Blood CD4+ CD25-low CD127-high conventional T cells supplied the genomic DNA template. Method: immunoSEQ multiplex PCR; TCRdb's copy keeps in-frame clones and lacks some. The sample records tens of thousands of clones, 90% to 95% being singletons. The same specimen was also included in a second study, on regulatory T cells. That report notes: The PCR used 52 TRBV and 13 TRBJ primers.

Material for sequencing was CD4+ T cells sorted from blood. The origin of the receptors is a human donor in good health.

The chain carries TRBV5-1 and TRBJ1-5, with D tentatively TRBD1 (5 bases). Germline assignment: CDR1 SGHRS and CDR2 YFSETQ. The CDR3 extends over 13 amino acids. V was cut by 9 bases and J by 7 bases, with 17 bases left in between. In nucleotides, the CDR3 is TGCGCCATCCGAGGAGGGGAACGACAGCCCCAGCATTTT. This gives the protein CAIRGGERQPQHF.

Here the CDR3 reads CASSPPGLAGSYEQYF. In DNA form, the CDR3 reads TGTGCCAGCTCACCACCGGGACTAGCGGGGTCCTACGAGCAGTACTTC. The chain has TRBV18 and TRBJ2-7, with 13 bases that match TRBD2. V gave up 0 bases and J gave up 1 base; unmatched junction bases: 0. The CDR3 sequence is 16 residues long. The germline gives CDR1 KGHSH, CDR2 LQKENI.

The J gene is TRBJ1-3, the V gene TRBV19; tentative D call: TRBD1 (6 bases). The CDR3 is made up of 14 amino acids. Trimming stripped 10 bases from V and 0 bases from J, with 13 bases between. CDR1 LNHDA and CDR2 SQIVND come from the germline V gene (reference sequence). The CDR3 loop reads CATKQGSSGNTIYF. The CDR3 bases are TGTGCCACCAAACAGGGATCCTCTGGAAACACCATATATTTT. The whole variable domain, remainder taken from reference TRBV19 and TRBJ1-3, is DGGITQSPKYLFRKEGQNVTLSCEQNLNHDAMYWYRQDPGQGLRLIYYSQIVNDFQKGDIAEGYSVSREKKESFPLTVTSAQKNPTAFYLCATKQGSSGNTIYFGEGSWLTVV.